This section outlines one TCR beta chain sequence together with its context. This entry comes from a study of blood T cell repertoires in COVID-19. In the study overall: Specimens from acute and convalescent COVID-19 originated in the United States, Italy and Spain.

Per germline, CDR1 KGHSH and CDR2 LQKENI. V lost 0 bases to trimming and J lost 5 bases; unmatched junction nucleotides: 11. This CDR3 has 17 amino acids. Method: immunoSEQ multiplex PCR; TCRdb's copy keeps in-frame clones and lacks some. This table holds nearly 400,000 clones, 89% found once. This TCR was recovered from a woman aged 30 to 39 who had recovered from COVID-19. The chain recombines TRBV18 with TRBJ2-5; 8 positions agree with TRBD2. Sequenced material: PBMCs or T cells enriched from blood (not recorded which). This CDR3 reads CASSPPGSGGPAETQYF. The CDR3, as DNA: TGTGCCAGCTCACCACCAGGCTCGGGGGGGCCGGCGGAGACCCAGTACTTC. Full variable domain (remainder filled in from reference TRBV18 and TRBJ2-5): NAGVMQNPRHLVRRRGQEARLRCSPMKGHSHVYWYRQLPEEGLKFMVYLQKENIIDESGMPKERFSAEFPKEGPSILRIQQVVRGDSAAYFCASSPPGSGGPAETQYFGPGTRLLVL.